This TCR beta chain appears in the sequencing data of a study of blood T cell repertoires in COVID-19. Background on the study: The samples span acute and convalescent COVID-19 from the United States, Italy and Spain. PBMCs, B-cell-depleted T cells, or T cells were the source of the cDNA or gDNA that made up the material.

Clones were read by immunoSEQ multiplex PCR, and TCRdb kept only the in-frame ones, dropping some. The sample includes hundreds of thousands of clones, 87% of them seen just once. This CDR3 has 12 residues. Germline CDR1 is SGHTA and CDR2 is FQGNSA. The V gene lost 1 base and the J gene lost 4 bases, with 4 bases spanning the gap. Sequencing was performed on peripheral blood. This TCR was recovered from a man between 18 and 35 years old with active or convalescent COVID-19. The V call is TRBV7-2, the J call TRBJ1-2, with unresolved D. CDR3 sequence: CASSLGPYGYTF. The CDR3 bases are TGTGCCAGCAGCTTAGGGCCCTATGGCTACACCTTC.